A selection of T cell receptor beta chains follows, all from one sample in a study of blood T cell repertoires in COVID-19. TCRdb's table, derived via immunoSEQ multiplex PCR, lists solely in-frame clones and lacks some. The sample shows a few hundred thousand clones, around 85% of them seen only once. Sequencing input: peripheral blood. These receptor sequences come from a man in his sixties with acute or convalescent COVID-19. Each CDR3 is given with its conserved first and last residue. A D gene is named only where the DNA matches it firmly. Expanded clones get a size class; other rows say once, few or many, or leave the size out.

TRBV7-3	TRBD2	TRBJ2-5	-	TGTGCCAGCAGCGCAATGACTAGCGGGATAGGGGAGACCCAGTACTTC	CASSAMTSGIGETQYF
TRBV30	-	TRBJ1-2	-	TGTGCCTGGAGTGTAGGGGTATTAGGCTATGGCTACACCTTC	CAWSVGVLGYGYTF
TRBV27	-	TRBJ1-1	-	TGTGCCAGCAGCAGGGGCCGGAACACTGAAGCTTTCTTT	CASSRGRNTEAFF
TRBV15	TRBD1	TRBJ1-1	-	TGTGCCACCAGCTCGCATACAGGGGGTAGCCGTGAAGCTTTCTTT	CATSSHTGGSREAFF
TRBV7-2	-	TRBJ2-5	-	TGTGCCAGCAGCCAAGGGACACCGCTAGGGGAGACCCAGTACTTC	CASSQGTPLGETQYF
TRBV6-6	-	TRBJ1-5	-	TGTGCCAGCAAGGAGAGCAATCAGCCCCAGCATTTT	CASKESNQPQHF
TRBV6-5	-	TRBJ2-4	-	TGTGCCAGCGTACGACCTTCGGGCAAAAACATTCAGTACTTC	CASVRPSGKNIQYF
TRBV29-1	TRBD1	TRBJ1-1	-	TGCAGCGCAACCGGGACAGGGAGAGCTGAAGCTTTCTTT	CSATGTGRAEAFF
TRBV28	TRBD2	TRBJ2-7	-	TGTGCCAGCAGTTTATTGAGTGGGACTAGGAGTGGCGAGCAGTACTTC	CASSLLSGTRSGEQYF
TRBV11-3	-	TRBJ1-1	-	TGTGCCAGCAGCTTAAACAGCATGAACACTGAAGCTTTCTTT	CASSLNSMNTEAFF
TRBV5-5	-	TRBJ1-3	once	TGTGCCAGCAGCTCGGGACTGAACTCTGGAAACACCATATATTTT	CASSSGLNSGNTIYF
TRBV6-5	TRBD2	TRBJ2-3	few	TGTGCCAGCACCCCGCGGGGGGCTCGAGATACGCAGTATTTT	CASTPRGARDTQYF
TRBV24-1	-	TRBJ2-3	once	TGTGCCACCAGTGTTAGCAGCGATACGCAGTATTTT	CATSVSSDTQYF
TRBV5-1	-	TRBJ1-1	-	TGCGCCAGCAGCCCGCAGGGGTGGGACACTGAAGCTTTCTTT	CASSPQGWDTEAFF
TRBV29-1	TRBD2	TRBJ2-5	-	TGCAGCGTCCTCGTCATAGCGGGACGGGAGACCCAGTACTTC	CSVLVIAGRETQYF
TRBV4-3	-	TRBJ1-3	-	TGCGCCAGCAGCCCCGCAGGGGTTTCTGGAAACACCATATATTTT	CASSPAGVSGNTIYF
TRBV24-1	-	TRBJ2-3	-	TGTGCCACCGCTGCTCAGGGGAAAGATACGCAGTATTTT	CATAAQGKDTQYF
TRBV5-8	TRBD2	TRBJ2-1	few	TGTGCCAGCAGCTTTCTAGCGGGAGTTTCCTACAATGAGCAGTTCTTC	CASSFLAGVSYNEQFF
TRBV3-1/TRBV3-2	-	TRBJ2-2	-	TGTGCCAGCAGCCAAGATCCGGGTGACACCGGGGAGCTGTTTTTT	CASSQDPGDTGELFF
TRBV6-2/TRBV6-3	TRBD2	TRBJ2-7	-	TGTGCCAGCAGTTACCTGAGGCTAGCGGGAGAATTCGAGCAGTACTTC	CASSYLRLAGEFEQYF
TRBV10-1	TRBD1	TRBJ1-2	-	TGCGCCAGCAGCGCCGACAGGGGGCTTGGCTACACCTTC	CASSADRGLGYTF
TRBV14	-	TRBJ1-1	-	TGTGCCAGCAGCCAAGATACATGGACAGTCAAGAACACTGAAGCTTTCTTT	CASSQDTWTVKNTEAFF
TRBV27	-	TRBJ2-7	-	TGTGCCAGCAGTCCTGCCGGCCAGGCCAAAGCCTACGAGCAGTACTTC	CASSPAGQAKAYEQYF
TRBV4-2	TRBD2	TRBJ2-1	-	TGTGCCAGCAGCCAAGTTGGAGCGGGAGGCCAGAGCTCCTACAATGAGCAGTTCTTC	CASSQVGAGGQSSYNEQFF
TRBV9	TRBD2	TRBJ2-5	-	TGTGCCAGCAGCGTAAATCCGACTAGCGGGAGTGGAGGAGAGACCCAGTACTTC	CASSVNPTSGSGGETQYF
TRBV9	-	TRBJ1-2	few	TGTGCCAGCAGCGTAGCTCCAGGGGCAGCGCATGGCTACACCTTC	CASSVAPGAAHGYTF
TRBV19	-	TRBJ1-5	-	TGTGCCAGTAGTCGCGCCGCCGGGAATCGCAATCAGCCCCAGCATTTT	CASSRAAGNRNQPQHF
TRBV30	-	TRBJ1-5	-	TGTGCCTGGAGTGCTAGTAAACTTAGCAATCAGCCCCAGCATTTT	CAWSASKLSNQPQHF
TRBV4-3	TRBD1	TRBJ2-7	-	TGCGCCAGCAGCCAAGAAGGGCAGGGGGCCTACGAGCAGTACTTC	CASSQEGQGAYEQYF
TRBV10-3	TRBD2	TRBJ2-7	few	TGTGCCATCAGTGCCGGCGGGAGCATCAACGAGCAGTACTTC	CAISAGGSINEQYF
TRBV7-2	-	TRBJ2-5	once	TGTGCCAGCAGCCCCCTCTCCGTGGGCAGGGTTGAGACCCAGTACTTC	CASSPLSVGRVETQYF
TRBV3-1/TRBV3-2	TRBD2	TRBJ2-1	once	TGTGCCAGCAGCCGTTTATCGGGAGGGCATCCCAATGAGCAGTTCTTC	CASSRLSGGHPNEQFF
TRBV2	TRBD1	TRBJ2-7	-	TGTGCCAGCAGTGAGGGGTTAGGGACAGGCCTCTTCGTCCCGCACTTC	CASSEGLGTGLFVPHF
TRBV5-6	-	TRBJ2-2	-	TGTGCCAGCAGCCACGGACTGATTGCGAACACCGGGGAGCTGTTTTTT	CASSHGLIANTGELFF
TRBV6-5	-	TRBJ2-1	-	TGTGCCAGCAAGACGGCAGGGGATTACAATGAGCAGTTCTTC	CASKTAGDYNEQFF
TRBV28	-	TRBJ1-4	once	TGTGCCAGCAGTTTAGGGGGCCCCACTAATGAAAAACTGTTTTTT	CASSLGGPTNEKLFF
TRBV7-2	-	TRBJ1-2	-	TGTGCCAGCAGCTTAATAAAGGCAGGGAAAGGAAGTGCCTATGGCTACACCTTC	CASSLIKAGKGSAYGYTF
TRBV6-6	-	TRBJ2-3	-	TGTGCCAGCAGCCCACGGACACCCACAGATACGCAGTATTTT	CASSPRTPTDTQYF
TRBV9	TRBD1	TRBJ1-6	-	TGTGCCAGCAGCGTGCGGACAGGGAATAATTCACCCCTCCACTTT	CASSVRTGNNSPLHF
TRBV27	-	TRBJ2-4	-	TGTGCCAGCAGTTTGGCCGCGGGACAGATTCAGTACTTC	CASSLAAGQIQYF
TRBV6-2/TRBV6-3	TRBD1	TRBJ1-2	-	TGTGCCAGCAGTGACCCCGGGACAGGGGGCGCCAGCTATGGCTACACCTTC	CASSDPGTGGASYGYTF
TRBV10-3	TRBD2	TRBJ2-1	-	TGTGCCATCAGTGGCCTAGCGGGATCCTACAATGAGCAGTTCTTC	CAISGLAGSYNEQFF
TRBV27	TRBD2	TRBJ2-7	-	TGTGCCAGCAGTTTATCGGCTAGCGGGATTTCTTACGAGCAGTACTTC	CASSLSASGISYEQYF
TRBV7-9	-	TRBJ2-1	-	TGTGCCAGCAGCATCCCGGGACTCGGCCCTGAGCAGTTCTTC	CASSIPGLGPEQFF
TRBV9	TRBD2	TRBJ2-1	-	TGTGCCAGCAGCCAGGGACTAGCGGGAATCGGTGAGCAGTTCTTC	CASSQGLAGIGEQFF
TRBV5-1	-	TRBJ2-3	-	TGCGCCAGCAGCTTGGGGCAGGGAGGAGATACGCAGTATTTT	CASSLGQGGDTQYF
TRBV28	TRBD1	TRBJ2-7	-	TGTGCCAGCAGCTTAACCGGGACAGACTACGAGCAGTACTTC	CASSLTGTDYEQYF
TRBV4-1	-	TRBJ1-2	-	TGCGCCAGCAGCCAGGCGGGGGCTGGTGGCTACACCTTC	CASSQAGAGGYTF
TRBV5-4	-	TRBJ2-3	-	TGTGCCAGCAGCTCAACTAGAGAAGATACGCAGTATTTT	CASSSTREDTQYF
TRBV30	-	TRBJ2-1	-	TGTGCCTGGAGAGGTGGGGCTGTGGACTCCTACAATGAGCAGTTCTTC	CAWRGGAVDSYNEQFF
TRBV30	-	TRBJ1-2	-	TGTGCCTGGAGTGGCACAGGGAGAGGTGGCTACACCTTC	CAWSGTGRGGYTF
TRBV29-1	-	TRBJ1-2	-	TGCAGCGTTGACGGGGATGGCTACACCTTC	CSVDGDGYTF
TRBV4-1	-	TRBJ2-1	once	TGCGCCAGCAGCCAAGAGAACAGCCGTACCACCAATGAGCAGTTCTTC	CASSQENSRTTNEQFF
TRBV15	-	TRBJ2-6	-	TGTGCCACCAGCAGAGACCGCAGCTACCGGGGAAGCTCTGGGGCCAACGTCCTGACTTTC	CATSRDRSYRGSSGANVLTF
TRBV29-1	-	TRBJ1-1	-	TGCAGCGGGGAGGATGGTCGGGGCACTGAAGCTTTCTTT	CSGEDGRGTEAFF
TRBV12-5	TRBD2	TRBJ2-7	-	TGTGCTAGTGGTTTGCCGCCTCACCTAGCGGGAGGATTCTACGAGCAGTACTTC	CASGLPPHLAGGFYEQYF
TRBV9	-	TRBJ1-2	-	TGTGCCAGCACCCTACTATCGGACAGCAACTATGGCTACACCTTC	CASTLLSDSNYGYTF
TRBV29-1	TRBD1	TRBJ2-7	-	TGCAGCGTCGGACAGGGCACCTACGAGCAGTACTTC	CSVGQGTYEQYF
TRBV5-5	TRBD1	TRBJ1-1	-	TGTGCCAGCAGCCCCCGCCGACAGGGGGCGAACACTGAAGCTTTCTTT	CASSPRRQGANTEAFF